This T cell receptor beta chain was captured in a study of T cell responses to AZD1222 COVID-19 vaccine. Clones were read by immunoSEQ multiplex PCR, and TCRdb kept only the in-frame ones, dropping some. The sample includes about 60,000 clones, 70% to 85% of them seen just once. Whole-study results and caveats: Among vaccine-associated CD4 TCRs, coverage spanned spike, with dominance at 160-218 and 743-854. White British ancestry dominated among donors, who included more females, and clonal diversity was possibly underestimated.

Regarding this clone: The antigen is not known.

The clonotype comes from an adult in good health. This sample comprised peripheral blood, obtained on day 0 of AZD1222 vaccination.

The CDR3 protein is CASSLGPGGYEQYV. The CDR3 region has the DNA TGTGCCAGCAGCTTAGGTCCAGGGGGCTACGAGCAGTACGTC. The V and J genes are TRBV11-3 and TRBJ2-7; the match to TRBD1 covers 7 bases. This CDR3 region has 14 residues. Germline CDR1 reads SGHNT; CDR2 reads YENEEA. Unmatched junction bases numbered 3, after V lost 1 base and J lost 3 bases.